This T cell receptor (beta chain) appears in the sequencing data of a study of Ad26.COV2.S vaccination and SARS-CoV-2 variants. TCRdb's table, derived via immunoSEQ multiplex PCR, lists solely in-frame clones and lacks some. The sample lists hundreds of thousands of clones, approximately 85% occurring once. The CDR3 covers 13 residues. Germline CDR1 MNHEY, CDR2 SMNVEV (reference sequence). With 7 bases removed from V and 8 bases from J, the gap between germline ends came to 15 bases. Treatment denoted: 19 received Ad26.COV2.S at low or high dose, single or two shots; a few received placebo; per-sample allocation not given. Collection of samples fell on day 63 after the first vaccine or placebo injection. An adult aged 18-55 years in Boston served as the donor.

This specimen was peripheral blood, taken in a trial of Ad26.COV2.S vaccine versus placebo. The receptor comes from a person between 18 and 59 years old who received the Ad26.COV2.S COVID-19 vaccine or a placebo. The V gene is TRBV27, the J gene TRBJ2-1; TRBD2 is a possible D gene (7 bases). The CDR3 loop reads CASKGTGRDEQFF. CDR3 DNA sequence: TGTGCCAGCAAAGGTACAGGGAGGGATGAGCAGTTCTTC.